The 5 T cell receptor beta chains below were found in one sample sequenced in a study of T-cell memory formation after mild COVID-19. From the 5' RACE reads, TCRdb called clonotypes with MiXCR, one entry per CDR3 protein. This table has 550,000 to 700,000 distinct CDR3 sequences, 18% appearing once. Sequencing was carried out using PBMCs or a T cell subset sorted from them (not recorded which). The receptor set was obtained from an adult woman who had mild COVID-19 (a few samples of this study predate the infection). Cell type and time point are not known.

This clonotype has just a few counts. This chain connects TRBV7-8 to TRBJ1-4; 8 bases are shared with TRBD1. CDR3 length: 14 amino acids. V shed 6 bases, J shed 8 bases, and the junction held 8 bases outside the gene matches. CDR1 and CDR2 from the germline V gene are SGHVS and FQNEAQ. CDR3 protein: CASSPDRVGEKLFF. CDR3 sequence (DNA): TGTGCCAGCAGTCCGGACAGGGTCGGGGAAAAACTGTTTTTT.

The V call is TRBV20-1, the J call TRBJ2-1; 14 nucleotides agree with TRBD2. V gave up 3 bases and J gave up 6 bases; unmatched junction bases: 4. Germline values: CDR1 DFQATT, CDR2 SNEGSKA (reference sequence). The CDR3 consists of 15 residues. The CDR3 loop is CSARTSGRALNEQFF. The CDR3 bases are TGCAGTGCTAGGACTAGCGGGAGGGCCCTCAATGAGCAGTTCTTC.

This clonotype was counted only a few times. The chain employs TRBV19 and TRBJ2-3; D is undetermined. V lost 4 bases and J lost 2, with 10 bases in between. The CDR3 extends over 14 amino acids. Germline CDR1 LNHDA, CDR2 SQIVND (reference sequence). CDR3: CASSKAGVTDTQYF. The CDR3 nucleotides are TGTGCCAGTAGTAAGGCAGGCGTCACAGATACGCAGTATTTT.

This clonotype was detected only a few times. The chain recombines TRBV5-6 with TRBJ2-1, with TRBD1 matching 7 bases. CDR1 SGHDT and CDR2 YYEEEE come from the germline V gene. This CDR3 is 17 amino acids long. V lost 0 bases, J lost 6 bases, and 12 bases stayed unmatched. CDR3 nucleotide sequence: TGTGCCAGCAGCTTGGCTATACAGGGGAAAGCTGGCAATGAGCAGTTCTTC. The encoded protein is CASSLAIQGKAGNEQFF.

There are a few counts of this clonotype. This sequence joins TRBV5-5 and TRBJ2-2; D might be TRBD1 (5 bases). Germline V gene data show CDR1 as SGHKS and CDR2 as YYEKEE (reference sequence). V was shortened by 4 bases and J by 3 bases, with 19 bases between the two germline ends. This CDR3 is built from 17 residues. In DNA form, the CDR3 reads TGTGCCAGCAGCGACCAATCCAAGGGGCTACACACCGGGGAGCTGTTTTTT. Protein sequence: CASSDQSKGLHTGELFF.